This record covers a single T cell receptor beta chain. This clonotype was observed at least ten times. The target of this receptor is not known. No per-base quality is available; no much larger clone lies one base away. At the junction V is shortened by 5 bases and J by 5 bases, with 15 bases in between. There are 14 amino acids in the CDR3, from cysteine to phenylalanine inclusive. Just CDR3 DNA is preserved here, 42 bases in frame from base 1. Reading the germline V gene (reference sequence) gives CDR1 SEHNR and CDR2 FQNEAQ. This entry comes from a study of CD8 T cells in ankylosing spondylitis (TCRdb year 2017). Study-level background: To find TCR variants linked to disease, the study profiled T cell receptor beta repertoires in ankylosing spondylitis patients and healthy donors. The full study cohort was made up of 25 ankylosing spondylitis patients and more than 90 healthy donors. Samples of peripheral blood were taken, and for ankylosing spondylitis patients, synovial fluid was collected as well.

The sample was run on an Illumina HiSeq 2500. Quantitative 5'-RACE with molecular barcodes was the method used to prepare the TCR beta libraries. The published analysis was carried out like this. A new computational method based on a probabilistic model of VDJ rearrangement was used to identify disease-linked TCR variants. TCRdb redid the processing of the public reads, applying fastp at Q25 and MiXCR, and retained in-frame beta chains. Rows are unified per CDR3 protein, each entry keeping the most common DNA and genes. The V and J calls and clone size are TCRdb's, not the authors'. The sample yields about 510,000 distinct CDR3 sequences; roughly 5.3% were counted once. Of the sample, roughly 3.5% is held by the ten largest clones. The full study reports these points: Some of the motif variants had been reported before in the synovial fluid and blood of reactive arthritis patients, a finding that suggests common disease-initiation mechanisms. A CD8+ phenotype was shown by the disease-linked clones, which were found at relatively low frequencies in peripheral blood. Blood from ankylosing spondylitis patients appeared to be characterized by a TCR beta motif composed of several highly homologous amino acid variants. The disease-linked clones were reported to be significantly enriched in matched synovial fluid samples from ankylosing spondylitis patients.

The rearranged chain carries TRBV7-9 and TRBJ2-5; TRBD1 might be the D gene, on 6 matching bases. This clonotype originated in a male donor with ankylosing spondylitis. Material: blood, either unsorted or a sorted T cell fraction (not recorded which). CDR3 region: CASSLIRGRETQYF. The nucleotides are TGTGCCAGCAGCCTAATCAGGGGCCGGGAGACCCAGTACTTC.